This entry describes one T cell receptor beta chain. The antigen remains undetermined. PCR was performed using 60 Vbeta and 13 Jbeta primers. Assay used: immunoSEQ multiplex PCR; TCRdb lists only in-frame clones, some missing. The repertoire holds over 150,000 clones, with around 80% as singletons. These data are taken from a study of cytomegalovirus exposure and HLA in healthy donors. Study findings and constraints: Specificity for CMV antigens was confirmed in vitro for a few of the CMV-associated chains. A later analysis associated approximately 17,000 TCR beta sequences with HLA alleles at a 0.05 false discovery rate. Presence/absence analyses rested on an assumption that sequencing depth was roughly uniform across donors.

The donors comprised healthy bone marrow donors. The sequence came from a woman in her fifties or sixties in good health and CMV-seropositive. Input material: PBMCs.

The CDR3 loop is CASRGQVNTEAFF. The CDR3 nucleotides read TGTGCCAGCAGAGGACAGGTTAACACTGAAGCTTTCTTT. The chain links TRBV25-1 to TRBJ1-1; TRBD1 aligns across 7 bases. This CDR3 contains 13 residues. The V gene end was trimmed by 6 bases and the J gene end by 2 bases; junction bases not matched to a gene: 3. CDR1 is MGHDK, CDR2 SYGVNS, per germline.